The T cell receptor beta chain under discussion was sequenced for a study of blood T cell repertoires in COVID-19. Turning to the study itself: Samples representing acute and convalescent COVID-19 were sourced from the United States, Italy and Spain. T cells, B-cell-depleted T cells, or PBMCs supplied cDNA or gDNA.

The V gene lost 5 bases and the J gene lost 0 bases, with 8 bases spanning the gap. The V gene's germline CDR1 is LNHDA and CDR2 SQIVND (reference sequence). The CDR3 consists of 14 residues. Seattle enrolled patients during active infection and tracked them longitudinally. Some clones are missing from TCRdb's copy, which holds only in-frame ones; the method was immunoSEQ multiplex PCR. The sample has about 150,000 clones, 70% to 90% seen once. The origin of this receptor is a woman at least 80 years old with COVID-19, enrolled during active disease. The chain carries TRBV19 and TRBJ1-5; possible D gene TRBD1, 5 bases. Sequenced input: peripheral blood. CDR3 DNA: TGTGCCAGTAGTGAGCAGGGTAGCAATCAGCCCCAGCATTTT. Encoded protein: CASSEQGSNQPQHF.